The 23 T cell receptor beta chains reported below all come from one sample, sequenced in a study of blood T cell repertoires in COVID-19. This table comes from immunoSEQ multiplex PCR, and its TCRdb copy is limited to in-frame clones, with some not included. The profile shows 200,000 to 250,000 clones, 75% to 90% of them singletons. Sequenced input: peripheral blood. All receptors derive from a man aged 25 to 40 with COVID-19, enrolled during active disease.

The chain joins TRBV20-1 to TRBJ2-5; weak D call: TRBD1 (5 bases). This CDR3 has 15 residues. Germline lookup yields CDR1 DFQATT and CDR2 SNEGSKA (reference sequence). Trimming stripped 3 bases from V and 4 bases from J, with 18 bases between. In nucleotides, the CDR3 is TGCAGTGCTAGTCCTTACGCAGGGCTTGTAGAGACCCAGTACTTC. It codes for CSASPYAGLVETQYF.

The chain recombines TRBV29-1 with TRBJ1-1; D might be TRBD1 (5 bases). With 6 bases removed from V and 7 bases from J, the gap between germline ends came to 12 bases. There are 11 residues in the CDR3. The germline V gene has CDR1 SQVTM and CDR2 ANQGSEA. The CDR3 nucleotides are TGCAGCGTCTCGGGGGAGGGTGAAGCTTTCTTT. It is translated as CSVSGEGEAFF. Together with reference TRBV29-1 and TRBJ1-1, the CDR3 gives the full variable domain: SAVISQKPSRDICQRGTSLTIQCQVDSQVTMMFWYRQQPGQSLTLIATANQGSEATYESGFVIDKFPISRPNLTFSTLTVSNMSPEDSSIYLCSVSGEGEAFFGQGTRLTVV.

V usage is TRBV5-5 and J usage is TRBJ2-1; TRBD1 is a possible D gene (5 bases). This CDR3 has 14 residues. Germline loops: CDR1 SGHKS, CDR2 YYEKEE (reference sequence). Trimming removed 0 bases at V and 3 bases at J, with 7 bases between. Here the CDR3 DNA reads TGTGCCAGCAGCTTGGGACAGCTCTACAATGAGCAGTTCTTC. Protein sequence: CASSLGQLYNEQFF.

The V gene is TRBV7-3, the J gene TRBJ2-7; 13 bases agree with TRBD2. The CDR3 runs 16 residues. CDR1 is SGHTA, CDR2 FQGTGA, per germline. Losses at the gene ends were 5 bases for V and 1 base for J; bases not matched to a gene: 5. CDR3 protein: CASSGRLAGGSYEQYF. The CDR3 DNA follows: TGTGCCAGCAGCGGTCGACTAGCGGGAGGATCCTACGAGCAGTACTTC.

V gene TRBV11-3 combines with J gene TRBJ1-1; TRBD1 agrees at 7 bases. The CDR3 sequence is 16 residues long. CDR1 and CDR2 (germline): SGHNT, YENEEA. V shed 5 bases, J shed 8 bases, and the junction held 17 bases outside the gene matches. The CDR3 loop is CASSKGTAASKEEAFF. The CDR3 nucleotides read TGTGCCAGCAGCAAAGGGACAGCGGCGTCGAAAGAGGAAGCTTTCTTT.

J is TRBJ1-1 and V is TRBV29-1, with a possible D match to TRBD1 (5 bases). V was clipped by 0 bases and J by 7 bases, with 12 bases between them. From germline, CDR1 is SQVTM and CDR2 ANQGSEA. This CDR3 comprises 13 residues. The chain's CDR3 is CSVEEGVLVEAFF. The CDR3 DNA follows: TGCAGCGTTGAAGAAGGGGTCCTGGTTGAAGCTTTCTTT.

This chain connects TRBV18 to TRBJ2-4; D might be TRBD1 (6 bases). The CDR3 extends over 15 amino acids. V was trimmed by 4 bases and J by 2 bases, leaving 12 bases between them. The germline CDR1 and CDR2 sequences are KGHSH and LQKENI. CDR3: CASSRPQGSKNIQYF. CDR3 in DNA: TGTGCCAGCTCACGGCCACAGGGTTCCAAAAACATTCAGTACTTC.

The rearrangement uses TRBV6-6 and TRBJ1-1; 8 bases match TRBD1. The CDR3 has 14 residues. Germline CDR1 is MNHNY and CDR2 is SVGAGI (reference sequence). With V trimmed by 6 bases and J by 5 bases, 8 bases remained unmatched. The CDR3 spells CASRTGAAGTEAFF. CDR3 DNA sequence: TGTGCCAGCAGGACAGGGGCCGCGGGGACTGAAGCTTTCTTT.

J is TRBJ1-5 and V is TRBV19; possible D gene TRBD1, 5 bases. Trimming shortened V by 5 bases and J by 3 bases, and 8 bases separated the two germline ends. The CDR3 covers 13 residues. CDR1 is LNHDA, CDR2 SQIVND, per germline (reference sequence). In DNA form, the CDR3 reads TGTGCCAGTAGTCGACAGTTCAATCAGCCCCAGCATTTT. Amino acids: CASSRQFNQPQHF.

The V call is TRBV5-1, the J call TRBJ1-2, with 11 bases fitting TRBD1. From germline, CDR1 is SGHRS and CDR2 YFSETQ. V was pared by 2 bases and J by 1 base, with 4 bases of the junction left unmatched. The CDR3 has 16 amino acids. The CDR3 reads CASSFGQGASNYGYTF. DNA for the CDR3: TGCGCCAGCAGCTTCGGACAGGGGGCGAGTAACTATGGCTACACCTTC.

J is TRBJ2-7 and V is TRBV5-1; 7 bases match TRBD1. The CDR3 loop spans 16 amino acids. The V gene's germline CDR1 is SGHRS and CDR2 YFSETQ. Trimming took 1 base from V and 0 from J; bases not matched to a gene: 7. Written as DNA, the CDR3 is TGCGCCAGCAGCTTGAGGGGGACAGTGAGCTCCTACGAGCAGTACTTC. Its translation: CASSLRGTVSSYEQYF.

This chain uses TRBV7-9 with TRBJ1-2; D unresolved. V was clipped by 1 base and J by 0 bases, with 12 bases between them. The CDR3 spans 16 residues. The germline V gene encodes CDR1 SEHNR and CDR2 FQNEAQ (reference sequence). CDR3 sequence: CASSLDGWASNYGYTF. The CDR3 DNA reads as TGTGCCAGCAGCTTAGATGGCTGGGCTTCTAACTATGGCTACACCTTC.

This clone was seen a single time. The chain recombines TRBV4-3 with TRBJ1-1; D is ambiguous. CDR1 and CDR2 from the germline V gene are LGHNA and YSLEER. Trimming shortened V by 0 bases and J by 3 bases, and 14 bases separated the two germline ends. The CDR3 covers 16 residues. CDR3 DNA sequence: TGCGCCAGCAGCCAAGATCTTACTGGCGGGTACACTGAAGCTTTCTTT. It is translated as CASSQDLTGGYTEAFF.

With respect to this clone: The identical CDR3 is also encoded by other nucleotide sequences in the sample. The CDR3 region is CASSLTGNTEAFF. CDR3 nucleotide sequence: TGTGCCAGCAGCCTTACAGGGAACACTGAAGCTTTCTTT. V gene TRBV6-5 combines with J gene TRBJ1-1; D possibly corresponds to TRBD1 (5 bases). This CDR3 is 13 amino acids long. Germline V gene lookup returns CDR1 MNHEY and CDR2 SVGAGI. Trimming removed 6 bases at V and 1 base at J, with 9 bases between.

The chain combines TRBV30 with TRBJ2-3; D unresolved. V lost 2 bases, J lost 1 base, and 10 bases lay in between. This CDR3 is built from 14 residues. CDR1 and CDR2 (germline): GTSNPN, SVGIG (reference sequence). This chain's CDR3 is CAWSPSTRTDTQYF. CDR3 DNA sequence: TGTGCCTGGAGTCCTTCCACTCGCACAGATACGCAGTATTTT. The whole variable domain, remainder taken from reference TRBV30 and TRBJ2-3, is SQTIHQWPATLVQPVGSPLSLECTVEGTSNPNLYWYRQAAGRGLQLLFYSVGIGQISSEVPQNLSASRPQDRQFILSSKKLLLSDSGFYLCAWSPSTRTDTQYFGPGTRLTVL.

The chain carries TRBV5-4 and TRBJ2-5, with 11 bases lining up with TRBD1. The ends lost 0 bases at V and 5 bases at J; junction bases unmatched: 3. CDR3 length: 15 amino acids. Germline V lookup: CDR1 SGHNT, CDR2 YYREEE (reference sequence). CDR3 residues: CASSLVGTGGETQYF. The DNA of the CDR3 is TGTGCCAGCAGCTTGGTCGGGACAGGGGGGGAGACCCAGTACTTC.

V gene TRBV2 combines with J gene TRBJ1-1; D remains unclear. V was shortened by 4 bases and J by 7 bases, with 13 bases between the two germline ends. In germline, CDR1 is SNHLY, CDR2 FYNNEI. This CDR3 is 13 amino acids long. This chain's CDR3 is CASSVASRFEAFF. The CDR3 nucleotides read TGTGCCAGCAGTGTAGCTAGCCGATTTGAAGCTTTCTTT.

This rearrangement joins TRBV11-2 to TRBJ1-4, with 10 bases lining up with TRBD1. The CDR3 sequence is 16 residues long. CDR1 SGHAT and CDR2 FQNNGV come from the germline V gene. V shed 5 bases, J shed 6 bases, and the junction held 9 bases outside the gene matches. This CDR3 is CASSAKDRGLDEKLFF. CDR3 bases: TGTGCCAGCAGCGCCAAAGACAGGGGGCTTGATGAAAAACTGTTTTTT.

V gene TRBV2 combines with J gene TRBJ1-6; D possibly corresponds to TRBD1 (5 bases). Trimming removed 5 bases from V and 4 bases from J, with 15 bases in between. Germline CDR1 SNHLY, CDR2 FYNNEI. This CDR3 comprises 16 residues. DNA for the CDR3: TGTGCCAGCAGTCGAATACCCGGGGGTTATAATTCACCCCTCCACTTT. Its translation is CASSRIPGGYNSPLHF.

The rearrangement uses TRBV5-4 and TRBJ2-1, with a possible D match to TRBD2 (6 bases). The germline gives CDR1 SGHNT, CDR2 YYREEE (reference sequence). The CDR3 contains 16 residues. Between the trimmed V and J ends, which lost 0 bases and 4 bases, there was a span of 14 bases. CDR3 in amino acids: CASSLAGPAGYNEQFF. The CDR3 bases are TGTGCCAGCAGCTTGGCGGGACCGGCGGGATACAATGAGCAGTTCTTC.

The chain is built from TRBV3-1 (or the pseudogene TRBV3-2) and TRBJ1-2; D gene ambiguous. Looked up from germline, CDR1 is LGHDT and CDR2 is YNNKEL (reference sequence). Trimming pared 5 bases from V and 5 bases from J, leaving 9 bases between. The CDR3 covers 12 residues. Here the CDR3 reads CASSLSGYGYTF. The CDR3 nucleotides read TGTGCCAGCAGCTTATCGGGATATGGCTACACCTTC.

The chain joins TRBV29-1 to TRBJ2-7, with 7 positions matching TRBD1. The J segment lost 2 bases and the V segment lost 4 bases, leaving 5 bases of the junction unmatched. This CDR3 is built from 13 residues. From germline, CDR1 is SQVTM and CDR2 ANQGSEA. Here the CDR3 reads CSVGQGSPYEQYF. Here the CDR3 DNA reads TGCAGCGTTGGACAGGGCAGTCCCTACGAGCAGTACTTC.

The CDR3 spells CATSDSGTATYEQYF. In DNA form, the CDR3 reads TGTGCCACCAGTGATTCCGGGACAGCCACCTACGAGCAGTACTTC. V and J are TRBV24-1 and TRBJ2-7; 7 positions match TRBD1. Germline V CDR1 and CDR2: KGHDR, SFDVKD. Trimming removed 2 bases from V and 2 bases from J; junction bases left unmatched: 5. The CDR3 has 15 amino acids.